This T cell receptor beta chain was profiled in a study of blood T cell repertoires in COVID-19. For the study at large: COVID-19 samples from acute and convalescent phases originated in the United States, Italy and Spain.

Followed over time, Seattle patients had been enrolled while infection was active. Assay used: immunoSEQ multiplex PCR; TCRdb lists only in-frame clones, some missing. The table records about 130,000 clones, around 81% of them present only once. CDR1 is SGHAT and CDR2 is FQNNGV in the germline V gene. The CDR3 runs 16 residues. The V gene end was trimmed by 4 bases and the J gene end by 8 bases; junction bases not matched to a gene: 15. The sequence derives from a man aged 30-40 years with COVID-19, enrolled during active disease. The rearrangement uses TRBV11-2 and TRBJ1-2, with 8 nucleotides matching TRBD1. Source material: peripheral blood. The CDR3 loop is CASSSVRGRRENGYTF. CDR3 nucleotide sequence: TGTGCCAGCAGCTCCGTCAGGGGGCGAAGGGAAAACGGCTACACCTTC.